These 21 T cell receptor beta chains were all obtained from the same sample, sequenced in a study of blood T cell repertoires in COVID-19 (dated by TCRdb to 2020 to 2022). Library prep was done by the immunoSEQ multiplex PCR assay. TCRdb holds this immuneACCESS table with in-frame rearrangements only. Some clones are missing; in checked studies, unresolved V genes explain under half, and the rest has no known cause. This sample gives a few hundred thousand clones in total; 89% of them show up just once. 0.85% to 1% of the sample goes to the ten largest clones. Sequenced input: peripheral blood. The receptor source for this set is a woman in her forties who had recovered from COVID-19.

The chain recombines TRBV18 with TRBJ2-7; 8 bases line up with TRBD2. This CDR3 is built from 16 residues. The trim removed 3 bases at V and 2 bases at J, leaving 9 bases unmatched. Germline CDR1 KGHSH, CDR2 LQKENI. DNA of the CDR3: TGTGCCAGCTCACCGCAAGGCGGGGGGCAGGCCTACGAGCAGTACTTC. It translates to CASSPQGGGQAYEQYF.

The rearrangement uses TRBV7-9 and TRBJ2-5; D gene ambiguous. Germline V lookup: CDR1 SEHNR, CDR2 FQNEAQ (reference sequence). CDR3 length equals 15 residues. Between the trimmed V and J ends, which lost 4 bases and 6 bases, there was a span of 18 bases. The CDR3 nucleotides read TGTGCCAGCAGCTACCTCAGATCTGACATGCAGACCCAGTACTTC. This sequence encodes CASSYLRSDMQTQYF.

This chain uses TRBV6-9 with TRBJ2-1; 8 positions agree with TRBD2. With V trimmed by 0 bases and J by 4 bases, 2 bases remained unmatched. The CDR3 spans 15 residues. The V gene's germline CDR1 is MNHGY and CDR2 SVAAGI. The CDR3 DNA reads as TGTGCCAGCAGTTATTCTAGCGGGGATTACAATGAGCAGTTCTTC. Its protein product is CASSYSSGDYNEQFF.

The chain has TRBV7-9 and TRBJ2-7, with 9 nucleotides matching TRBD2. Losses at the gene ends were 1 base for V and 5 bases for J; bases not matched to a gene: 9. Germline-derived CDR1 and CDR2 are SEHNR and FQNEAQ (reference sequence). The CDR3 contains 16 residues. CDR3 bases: TGTGCCAGCAGCTTAGTCTCCTTATTAGCGGGAGACGAGCAGTACTTC. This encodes CASSLVSLLAGDEQYF.

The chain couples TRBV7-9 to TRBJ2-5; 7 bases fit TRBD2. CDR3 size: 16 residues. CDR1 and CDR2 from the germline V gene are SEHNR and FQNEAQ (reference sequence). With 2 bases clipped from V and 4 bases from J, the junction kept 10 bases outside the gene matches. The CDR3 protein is CASSLQREGLRETQYF. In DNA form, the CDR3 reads TGTGCCAGCAGCTTACAGAGGGAGGGCCTTCGAGAGACCCAGTACTTC.

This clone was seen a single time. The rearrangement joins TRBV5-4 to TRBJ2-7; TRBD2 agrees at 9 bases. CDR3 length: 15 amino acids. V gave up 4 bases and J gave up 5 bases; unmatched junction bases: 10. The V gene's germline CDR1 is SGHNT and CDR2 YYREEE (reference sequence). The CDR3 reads CASSPSGGREDEQYF. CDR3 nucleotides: TGTGCCAGCAGCCCCAGCGGGGGGCGGGAGGACGAGCAGTACTTC.

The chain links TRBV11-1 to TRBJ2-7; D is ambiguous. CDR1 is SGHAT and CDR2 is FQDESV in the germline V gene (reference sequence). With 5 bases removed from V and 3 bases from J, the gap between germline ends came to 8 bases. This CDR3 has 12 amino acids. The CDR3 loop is CASSQNSYEQYF. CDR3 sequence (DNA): TGTGCCAGCAGCCAGAACAGCTACGAGCAGTACTTC. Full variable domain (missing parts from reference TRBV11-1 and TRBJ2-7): EAEVAQSPRYKITEKSQAVAFWCDPISGHATLYWYRQILGQGPELLVQFQDESVVDDSQLPKDRFSAERLKGVDSTLKIQPAELGDSAMYLCASSQNSYEQYFGPGTRLTVT.

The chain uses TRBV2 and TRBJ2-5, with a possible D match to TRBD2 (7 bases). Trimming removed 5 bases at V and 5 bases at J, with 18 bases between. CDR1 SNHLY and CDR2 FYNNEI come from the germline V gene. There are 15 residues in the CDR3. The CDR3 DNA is TGTGCCAGCAGTCCCCCCGGGGGGCGTAGGGAGACCCAGTACTTC. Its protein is CASSPPGGRRETQYF. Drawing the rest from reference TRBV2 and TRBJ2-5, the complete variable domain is EPEVTQTPSHQVTQMGQEVILRCVPISNHLYFYWYRQILGQKVEFLVSFYNNEISEKSEIFDDQFSVERPDGSNFTLKIRSTKLEDSAMYFCASSPPGGRRETQYFGPGTRLLVL.

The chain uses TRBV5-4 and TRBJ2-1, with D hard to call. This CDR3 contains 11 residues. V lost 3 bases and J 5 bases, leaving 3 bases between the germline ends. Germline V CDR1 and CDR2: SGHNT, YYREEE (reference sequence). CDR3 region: CASSSNNEQFF. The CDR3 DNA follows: TGTGCCAGCAGCTCTAACAATGAGCAGTTCTTC.

CDR3 nucleotide sequence: TGCGCCAGCAGTCCGGAGCGGGAGGGTAAAGAGACCCAGTACTTC. It is translated as CASSPEREGKETQYF. The J gene is TRBJ2-5, the V gene TRBV23-1; 10 nucleotides match TRBD2. TRBV23-1 is treated as an ORF (open reading frame) with a function not yet certain. V shed 4 bases and J 3 bases; nucleotides not matched to a gene: 5. This CDR3 is built from 15 residues.

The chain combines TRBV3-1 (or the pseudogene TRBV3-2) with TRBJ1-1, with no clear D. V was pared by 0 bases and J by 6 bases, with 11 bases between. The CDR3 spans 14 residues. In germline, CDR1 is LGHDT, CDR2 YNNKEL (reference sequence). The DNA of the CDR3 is TGTGCCAGCAGCCAAGACCCGCTTGGCTCTGAAGCTTTCTTT. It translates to CASSQDPLGSEAFF.

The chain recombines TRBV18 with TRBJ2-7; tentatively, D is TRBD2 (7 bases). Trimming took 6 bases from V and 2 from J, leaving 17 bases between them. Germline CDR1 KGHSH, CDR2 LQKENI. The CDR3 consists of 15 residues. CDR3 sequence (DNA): TGTGCCAGCTCGGAAGGGGGGGGGAGTCCCTACGAGCAGTACTTC. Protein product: CASSEGGGSPYEQYF.

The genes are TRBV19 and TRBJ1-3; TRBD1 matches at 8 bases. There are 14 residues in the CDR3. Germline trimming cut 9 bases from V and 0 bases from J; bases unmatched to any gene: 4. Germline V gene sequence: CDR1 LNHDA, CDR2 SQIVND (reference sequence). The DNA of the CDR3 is TGTGCCAGCTCGGGACAGGTCTCTGGAAACACCATATATTTT. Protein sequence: CASSGQVSGNTIYF.

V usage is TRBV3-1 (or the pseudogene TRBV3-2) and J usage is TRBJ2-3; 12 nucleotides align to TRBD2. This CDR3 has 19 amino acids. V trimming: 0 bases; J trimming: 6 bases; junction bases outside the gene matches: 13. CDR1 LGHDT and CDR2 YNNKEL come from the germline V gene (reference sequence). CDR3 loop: CASSQERPGLAGILDTQYF. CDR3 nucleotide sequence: TGTGCCAGCAGCCAAGAAAGGCCGGGACTAGCGGGTATTTTGGATACGCAGTATTTT.

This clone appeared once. The CDR3 region is CASSPNGTPGELFF. The DNA of the CDR3 is TGTGCCAGCTCACCAAATGGGACACCCGGGGAGCTGTTTTTT. The chain couples TRBV18 to TRBJ2-2, with TRBD1 as a possible D gene (6 bases). Looked up from germline, CDR1 is KGHSH and CDR2 is LQKENI. V was clipped by 2 bases and J by 6 bases, with 10 bases between them. The CDR3 spans 14 residues. Combining the CDR3 with reference TRBV18 and TRBJ2-2 gives the whole variable domain NAGVMQNPRHLVRRRGQEARLRCSPMKGHSHVYWYRQLPEEGLKFMVYLQKENIIDESGMPKERFSAEFPKEGPSILRIQQVVRGDSAAYFCASSPNGTPGELFFGEGSRLTVL.

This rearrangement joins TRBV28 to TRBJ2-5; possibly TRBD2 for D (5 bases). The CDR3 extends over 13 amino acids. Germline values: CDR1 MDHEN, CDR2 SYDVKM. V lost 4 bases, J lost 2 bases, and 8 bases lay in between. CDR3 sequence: CASSSGSQETQYF. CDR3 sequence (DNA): TGTGCCAGCAGTTCGGGGTCTCAAGAGACCCAGTACTTC. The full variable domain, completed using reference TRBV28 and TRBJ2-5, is DVKVTQSSRYLVKRTGEKVFLECVQDMDHENMFWYRQDPGLGLRLIYFSYDVKMKEKGDIPEGYSVSREKKERFSLILESASTNQTSMYLCASSSGSQETQYFGPGTRLLVL.

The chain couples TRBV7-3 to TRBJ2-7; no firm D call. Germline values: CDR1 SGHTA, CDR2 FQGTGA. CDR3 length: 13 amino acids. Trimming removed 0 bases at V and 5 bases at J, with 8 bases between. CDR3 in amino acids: CASSLTSLDEQYF. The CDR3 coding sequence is TGTGCCAGCAGCTTAACTAGCTTAGACGAGCAGTACTTC.

The CDR3 DNA follows: TGTGCCAGCAGTGTTAGCCCCGGGACTAGCGGGAGTGGGGATACGCAGTATTTT. Translated, it gives CASSVSPGTSGSGDTQYF. The chain carries TRBV9 and TRBJ2-3; TRBD2 matches at 14 bases. The trim removed 5 bases at V and 6 bases at J, leaving 14 bases unmatched. The CDR3 extends over 18 amino acids. Germline V gene lookup returns CDR1 SGDLS and CDR2 YYNGEE. Looking up the rest from reference TRBV9 and TRBJ2-3 gives the full variable domain: DSGVTQTPKHLITATGQRVTLRCSPRSGDLSVYWYQQSLDQGLQFLIQYYNGEERAKGNILERFSAQQFPDLHSELNLSSLELGDSALYFCASSVSPGTSGSGDTQYFGPGTRLTVL.

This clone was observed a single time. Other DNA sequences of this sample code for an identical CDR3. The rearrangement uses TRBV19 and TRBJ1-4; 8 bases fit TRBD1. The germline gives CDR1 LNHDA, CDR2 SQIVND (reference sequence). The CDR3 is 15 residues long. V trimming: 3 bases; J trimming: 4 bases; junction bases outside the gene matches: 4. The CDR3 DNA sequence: TGTGCCAGTAGTATCCAGGGGGCTAATAATGAAAAACTGTTTTTT. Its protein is CASSIQGANNEKLFF.

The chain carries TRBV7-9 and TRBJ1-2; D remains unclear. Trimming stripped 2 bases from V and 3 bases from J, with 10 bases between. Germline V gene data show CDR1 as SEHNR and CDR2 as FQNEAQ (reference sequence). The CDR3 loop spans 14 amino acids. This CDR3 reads CASSLTPPDYGYTF. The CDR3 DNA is TGTGCCAGCAGCTTAACCCCGCCGGACTATGGCTACACCTTC.

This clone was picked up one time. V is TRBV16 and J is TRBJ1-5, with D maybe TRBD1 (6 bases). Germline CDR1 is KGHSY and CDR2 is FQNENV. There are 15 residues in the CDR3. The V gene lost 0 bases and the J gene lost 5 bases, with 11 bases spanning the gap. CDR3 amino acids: CASSQSTGGDQPQHF. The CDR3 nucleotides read TGTGCCAGCAGCCAATCGACAGGCGGAGATCAGCCCCAGCATTTT. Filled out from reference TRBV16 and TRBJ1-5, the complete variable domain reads GEEVAQTPKHLVRGEGQKAKLYCAPIKGHSYVFWYQQVLKNEFKFLISFQNENVFDETGMPKERFSAKCLPNSPCSLEIQATKLEDSAVYFCASSQSTGGDQPQHFGDGTRLSIL.